The rows below give T cell receptor beta chains drawn from one sample of a study of OX40 agonist ivuxolimab in advanced cancers. Here immunoSEQ multiplex PCR was the method, and the copy in TCRdb shows in-frame clones only, minus some. The data show around 66,000 clones, just over 85% seen once. Sequenced material: CD4+ or CD8+ T cells sorted from blood, taken in a trial of the OX40 agonist ivuxolimab. Receptors were obtained from an adult with an advanced solid tumor such as melanoma, head and neck, liver or kidney cancer. Both conserved end residues are part of each CDR3. D genes are given only for firm matches. Clone size is not always given. Where it is, it says once, few, many or a class for expanded clones.

abundance: NA; v_gene: TRBV30; d_gene: NA; j_gene: TRBJ2-7; CDR3aa: CAWTGSSYEQYF; CDR3nt: TGTGCCTGGACGGGAAGCTCCTACGAGCAGTACTTC
abundance: NA; v_gene: TRBV2; d_gene: NA; j_gene: TRBJ2-2; CDR3aa: CASSEGASTGELFF; CDR3nt: TGTGCCAGCAGTGAGGGGGCTAGCACCGGGGAGCTGTTTTTT
abundance: few; v_gene: TRBV2; d_gene: TRBD1; j_gene: TRBJ2-5; CDR3aa: CASRQGTVQETQYF; CDR3nt: TGTGCCAGCAGGCAAGGGACAGTTCAAGAGACCCAGTACTTC
abundance: NA; v_gene: TRBV5-4; d_gene: NA; j_gene: TRBJ2-1; CDR3aa: CASSLGGREDEQFF; CDR3nt: TGTGCCAGCAGCTTGGGGGGGCGCGAGGATGAGCAGTTCTTC
abundance: NA; v_gene: TRBV5-6; d_gene: TRBD2; j_gene: TRBJ2-5; CDR3aa: CASSFLGSGSWETQYF; CDR3nt: TGTGCCAGCAGCTTTTTGGGTAGCGGGAGTTGGGAGACCCAGTACTTC
abundance: once; v_gene: TRBV7-8; d_gene: TRBD1; j_gene: TRBJ1-1; CDR3aa: CASSSRMTGDGTEAFF; CDR3nt: TGTGCCAGCAGCAGTAGAATGACAGGGGATGGTACTGAAGCTTTCTTT
abundance: NA; v_gene: TRBV6-5; d_gene: NA; j_gene: TRBJ1-1; CDR3aa: CASSSRRGATFF; CDR3nt: TGTGCCAGCAGTTCGCGCAGGGGTGCAACTTTCTTT
abundance: once; v_gene: TRBV2; d_gene: NA; j_gene: TRBJ1-1; CDR3aa: CASTAGPNTEAFF; CDR3nt: TGTGCCAGCACTGCGGGACCGAACACTGAAGCTTTCTTT
abundance: NA; v_gene: TRBV28; d_gene: TRBD1; j_gene: TRBJ1-5; CDR3aa: CASSTGGDQPQHF; CDR3nt: TGTGCCAGCAGTACAGGGGGAGATCAGCCCCAGCATTTT
abundance: NA; v_gene: TRBV4-1; d_gene: NA; j_gene: TRBJ1-5; CDR3aa: CASSQDGAGQNQPQHF; CDR3nt: TGCGCCAGCAGCCAAGATGGGGCAGGGCAGAATCAGCCCCAGCATTTT
abundance: NA; v_gene: TRBV6-5; d_gene: NA; j_gene: TRBJ2-7; CDR3aa: CASSNRQKSSYEQYF; CDR3nt: TGTGCCAGCAGTAACCGACAGAAGAGCTCCTACGAGCAGTACTTC
abundance: NA; v_gene: TRBV5-6; d_gene: NA; j_gene: TRBJ1-2; CDR3aa: CASSPQGPYGYTF; CDR3nt: TGTGCCAGCAGCCCACAGGGACCTTATGGCTACACCTTC
abundance: once; v_gene: TRBV7-8; d_gene: TRBD1; j_gene: TRBJ2-7; CDR3aa: CASSLAGGFAYEQYF; CDR3nt: TGTGCCAGCAGCTTAGCAGGGGGCTTCGCCTACGAGCAGTACTTC
abundance: NA; v_gene: TRBV2; d_gene: NA; j_gene: TRBJ1-5; CDR3aa: CASSEQGANQPQHF; CDR3nt: TGTGCCAGCAGTGAACAAGGAGCCAATCAGCCCCAGCATTTT